Here is one TCR beta chain with its context. Its cognate antigen is unknown. PCR employed 60 Vbeta and 13 Jbeta primers. Assay used: immunoSEQ multiplex PCR; TCRdb lists only in-frame clones, some missing. The data hold 150,000 to 200,000 clones, with around 85% observed a single time. This sample is part of a study of cytomegalovirus exposure and HLA in healthy donors. Study-wide results and caveats: At a 0.05 false discovery rate, a later analysis found about 17,000 TCR beta sequences to be associated with HLA alleles.

CDR1 and CDR2 from the germline V gene are LNHNV and YYDKDF (reference sequence). V was clipped by 6 bases and J by 8 bases, with 22 bases between them. The CDR3 spans 15 residues. This clonotype was obtained from a man aged 18 to 30 in good health and CMV-seronegative. Sequences were obtained from PBMCs. J is TRBJ1-2 and V is TRBV15, with TRBD1 as a possible D gene (6 bases). The chain's CDR3 is CATRPGEQGYRGYTF. The CDR3 DNA follows: TGTGCCACCAGACCTGGGGAACAGGGCTATCGGGGCTACACCTTC.